These 18 T cell receptor beta chains were all obtained from the same sample, sequenced in a study of CXCR3-negative and CXCR3-positive naive CD8 T cells. Overall study results and limits: Against CXCR3-negative naive cells, CXCR3-positive naive cells showed more hydrophobic TRB CDR3s.

No antigen has been assigned to these receptors. UMI-labeled TRB cDNA libraries were prepared by 5' RACE. TCRdb re-called the 5' RACE reads and catalogs CDR3 proteins one per entry, DNA excluded. This sample's table has approximately 100,000 distinct CDR3 sequences. Sequenced input: naive CXCR3+ CD8+ T cells from blood. Subset: CD45RO-CCR7+CD27+CD95- naive CD8+ T cells expressing CXCR3 (TNR3+). These receptors were obtained from a human donor in good health. Some clones in this sample may be carry-over from other donors' samples.

The chain joins TRBV4-3 to TRBJ2-3; TCRdb gives TRBD2 as the D gene, but with no DNA this cannot be confirmed. CDR1 and CDR2 (germline): LGHNA, YSLEER. The CDR3 is made up of 16 amino acids. The CDR3 loop reads CASSQDRVAGSDTQYF.

This chain links TRBV7-3 with TRBJ2-1; without DNA, the TCRdb call of TRBD2 cannot be checked. The CDR3 has 14 residues. In germline, CDR1 is SGHTA, CDR2 FQGTGA. CDR3 in amino acids: CASSFSTSGNEQFF.

CDR3 in amino acids: CATSDFLAEQFF. The V call is TRBV24-1, the J call TRBJ2-1. Germline V gives CDR1 KGHDR, CDR2 SFDVKD. The CDR3 is made up of 12 amino acids.

The chain uses TRBV28 and TRBJ2-3; the TCRdb D gene call, TRBD2, has no DNA to confirm it. The germline CDR1 and CDR2 sequences are MDHEN and SYDVKM. CDR3 size: 15 residues. CDR3 loop: CASTLASGSTDTQYF.

The J gene is TRBJ2-7, the V gene TRBV29-1. The germline gives CDR1 SQVTM, CDR2 ANQGSEA. The CDR3 consists of 13 residues. The CDR3 protein is CSVEPRGSYEQYF.

The chain carries TRBV4-2 and TRBJ2-6. This CDR3 is built from 17 residues. Per germline, CDR1 LGHNA and CDR2 YNFKEQ. The CDR3 loop is CASSQEVPGAGANVLTF.

The chain recombines TRBV7-8 with TRBJ2-7; TCRdb proposes TRBD1, but this gene call is untestable without DNA. Germline CDR1 and CDR2: SGHVS and FQNEAQ. The CDR3 is made up of 16 amino acids. Here the CDR3 reads CASHPSGQGIPYEQYF. The entire variable domain, with the rest obtained from reference TRBV7-8 and TRBJ2-7, is as follows: GAGVSQSPRYKVAKRGQDVALRCDPISGHVSLFWYQQALGQGPEFLTYFQNEAQLDKSGLPSDRFFAERPEGSVSTLKIQRTQQEDSAVYLCASHPSGQGIPYEQYFGPGTRLTVT.

The V gene is TRBV12-3 or TRBV12-4, the J gene TRBJ2-7; TCRdb indicates TRBD2, and absent DNA this call remains unverified. The CDR3 has 17 residues. The CDR3: CASSPGTSGGAHYEQYF.

The chain links TRBV12-3 or TRBV12-4 to TRBJ2-3. This CDR3 has 13 amino acids. CDR3 in amino acids: CASSLTNGDTQYF.

CDR3 loop: CASSSGGGGNQPQHF. The genes are TRBV9 and TRBJ1-5; TCRdb proposes TRBD1, but this gene call is untestable without DNA. CDR1 is SGDLS, CDR2 YYNGEE, per germline. This CDR3 is 15 amino acids long. Filled out from reference TRBV9 and TRBJ1-5, the complete variable domain reads DSGVTQTPKHLITATGQRVTLRCSPRSGDLSVYWYQQSLDQGLQFLIQYYNGEERAKGNILERFSAQQFPDLHSELNLSSLELGDSALYFCASSSGGGGNQPQHFGDGTRLSIL.

This sequence joins TRBV20-1 and TRBJ1-1. The germline V gene encodes CDR1 DFQATT and CDR2 SNEGSKA (reference sequence). CDR3 length equals 13 residues. CDR3 amino acids: CSALDVMNTEAFF.

The genes are TRBV30 and TRBJ1-5. The CDR3 length is 13 residues. Germline lookup yields CDR1 GTSNPN and CDR2 SVGIG (reference sequence). This CDR3 is CAWRQDSNQPQHF.

This chain links TRBV7-6 with TRBJ2-1; TCRdb calls TRBD1, which cannot be checked without DNA. The CDR3 totals 14 residues. Germline V gives CDR1 SGHVS, CDR2 FNYEAQ. The chain's CDR3 is CASRQTLEGGEQFF.

The V and J genes are TRBV11-2 and TRBJ2-1; TCRdb selects TRBD2, and the lack of DNA leaves this call unchecked. The CDR3 has 14 amino acids. Germline V gene sequence: CDR1 SGHAT, CDR2 FQNNGV. CDR3 region: CASSLVPSNNEQFF.

V usage is TRBV7-9 and J usage is TRBJ2-1; TCRdb gives TRBD2 as the D gene, but with no DNA this cannot be confirmed. From germline, CDR1 is SEHNR and CDR2 FQNEAQ (reference sequence). The CDR3 is made up of 15 amino acids. The CDR3 sequence is CASTHGTSGYNEQFF. The variable domain in full, completed from reference TRBV7-9 and TRBJ2-1, reads DTGVSQNPRHKITKRGQNVTFRCDPISEHNRLYWYRQTLGQGPEFLTYFQNEAQLEKSRLLSDRFSAERPKGSFSTLEIQRTEQGDSAMYLCASTHGTSGYNEQFFGPGTRLTVL.

V usage is TRBV7-8 and J usage is TRBJ2-7; TCRdb's D gene call, TRBD1, goes unchecked for lack of DNA. Germline V lookup: CDR1 SGHVS, CDR2 FQNEAQ. This CDR3 is 17 amino acids long. CDR3 region: CASSSTDLMGQEFVQYF.

The V call is TRBV5-1, the J call TRBJ2-7; without DNA, the TCRdb call of TRBD1 cannot be checked. This CDR3 region has 14 residues. Germline CDR1 reads SGHRS; CDR2 reads YFSETQ. The CDR3 region is CASSPDRDTYEQYF.

The CDR3 here is CASSTAGTGVETQYF. V is TRBV7-9 and J is TRBJ2-5; TCRdb's assignment of TRBD1 cannot be checked, as there is no DNA. Germline assignment: CDR1 SEHNR and CDR2 FQNEAQ (reference sequence). The CDR3 has 15 residues.